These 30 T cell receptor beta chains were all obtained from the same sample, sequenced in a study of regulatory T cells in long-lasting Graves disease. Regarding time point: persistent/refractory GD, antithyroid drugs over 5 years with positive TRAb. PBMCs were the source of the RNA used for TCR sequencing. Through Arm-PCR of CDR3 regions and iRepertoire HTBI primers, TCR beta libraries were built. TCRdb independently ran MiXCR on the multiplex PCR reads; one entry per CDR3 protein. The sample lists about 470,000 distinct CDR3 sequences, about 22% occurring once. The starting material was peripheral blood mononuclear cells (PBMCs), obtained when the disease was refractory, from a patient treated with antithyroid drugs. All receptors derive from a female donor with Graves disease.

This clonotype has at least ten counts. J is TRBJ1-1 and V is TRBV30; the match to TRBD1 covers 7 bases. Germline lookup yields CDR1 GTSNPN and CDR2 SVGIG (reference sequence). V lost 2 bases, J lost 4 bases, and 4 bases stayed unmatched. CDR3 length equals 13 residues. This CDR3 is CAWSWQGGTEAFF. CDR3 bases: TGTGCCTGGAGTTGGCAGGGGGGCACTGAAGCTTTCTTT.

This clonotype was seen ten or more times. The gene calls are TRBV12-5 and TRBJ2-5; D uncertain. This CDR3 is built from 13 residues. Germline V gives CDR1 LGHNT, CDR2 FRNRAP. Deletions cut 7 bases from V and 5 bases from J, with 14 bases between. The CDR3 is CASVAPTGETQYF. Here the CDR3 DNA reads TGTGCTAGTGTAGCCCCCACCGGGGAGACCCAGTACTTC.

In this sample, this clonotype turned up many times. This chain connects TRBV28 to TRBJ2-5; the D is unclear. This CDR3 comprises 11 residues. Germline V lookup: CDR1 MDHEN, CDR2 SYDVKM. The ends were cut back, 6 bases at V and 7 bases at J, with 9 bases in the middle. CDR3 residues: CASSGGATQYF. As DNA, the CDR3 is TGTGCCAGCAGCGGTGGTGCGACCCAGTACTTC.

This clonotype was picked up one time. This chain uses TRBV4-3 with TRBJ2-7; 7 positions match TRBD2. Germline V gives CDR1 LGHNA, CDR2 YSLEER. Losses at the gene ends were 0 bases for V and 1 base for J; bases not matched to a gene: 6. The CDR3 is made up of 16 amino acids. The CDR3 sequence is CASSQDWWGGSYEQYF. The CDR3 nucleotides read TGCGCCAGCAGCCAAGATTGGTGGGGGGGATCCTACGAGCAGTACTTC.

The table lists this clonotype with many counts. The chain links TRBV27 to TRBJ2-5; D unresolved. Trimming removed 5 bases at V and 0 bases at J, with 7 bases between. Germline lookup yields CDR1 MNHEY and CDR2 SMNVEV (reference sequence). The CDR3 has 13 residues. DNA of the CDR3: TGTGCCAGCAGTCGCCTTTACCAAGAGACCCAGTACTTC. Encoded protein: CASSRLYQETQYF.

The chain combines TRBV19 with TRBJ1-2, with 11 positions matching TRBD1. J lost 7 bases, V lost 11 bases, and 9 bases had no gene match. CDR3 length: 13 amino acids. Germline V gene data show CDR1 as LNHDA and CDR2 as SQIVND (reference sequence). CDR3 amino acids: CAGSGQGAGGYTF. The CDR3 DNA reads TGTGCCGGCTCCGGACAGGGGGCTGGTGGCTACACCTTC.

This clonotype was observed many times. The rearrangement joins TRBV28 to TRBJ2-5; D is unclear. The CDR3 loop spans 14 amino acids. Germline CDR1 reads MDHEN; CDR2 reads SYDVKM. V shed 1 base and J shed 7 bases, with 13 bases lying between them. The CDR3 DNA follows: TGTGCCAGCAGTTTATTCACGGTCGAAGGGACCCAGTACTTC. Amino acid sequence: CASSLFTVEGTQYF.

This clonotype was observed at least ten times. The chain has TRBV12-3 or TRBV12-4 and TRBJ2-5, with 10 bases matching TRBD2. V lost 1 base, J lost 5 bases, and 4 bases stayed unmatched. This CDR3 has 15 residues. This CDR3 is CASSLDPGLAETQYF. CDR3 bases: TGTGCCAGCAGTTTAGATCCGGGACTAGCGGAGACCCAGTACTTC.

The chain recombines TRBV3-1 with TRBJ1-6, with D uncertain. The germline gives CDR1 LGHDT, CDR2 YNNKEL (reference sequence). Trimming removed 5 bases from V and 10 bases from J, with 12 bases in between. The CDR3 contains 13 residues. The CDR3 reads CASSSREISPLHF. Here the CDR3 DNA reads TGTGCCAGCAGCTCAAGGGAGATATCACCCCTCCACTTT.

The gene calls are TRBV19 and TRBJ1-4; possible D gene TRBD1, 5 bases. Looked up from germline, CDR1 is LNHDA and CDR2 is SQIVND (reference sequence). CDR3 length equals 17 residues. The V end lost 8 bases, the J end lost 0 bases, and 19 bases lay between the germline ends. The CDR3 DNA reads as TGTGCCAGTGGGGCGGGGTACGCCCCTGCAACTAATGAAAAACTGTTTTTT. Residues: CASGAGYAPATNEKLFF.

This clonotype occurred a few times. CDR3 nucleotides: TGTGCCAGCAGCTTAGTGGGTACCTTCTACAATGAGCAGTTCTTC. This encodes CASSLVGTFYNEQFF. V usage is TRBV7-3 and J usage is TRBJ2-1; no clear D. The CDR3 covers 15 residues. V was clipped by 2 bases and J by 3 bases, with 11 bases between them. Per the germline V gene, CDR1 is SGHTA and CDR2 is FQGTGA. Filled out from reference TRBV7-3 and TRBJ2-1, the complete variable domain reads GAGVSQTPSNKVTEKGKYVELRCDPISGHTALYWYRQSLGQGPEFLIYFQGTGAADDSGLPNDRFFAVRPEGSVSTLKIQRTERGDSAVYLCASSLVGTFYNEQFFGPGTRLTVL.

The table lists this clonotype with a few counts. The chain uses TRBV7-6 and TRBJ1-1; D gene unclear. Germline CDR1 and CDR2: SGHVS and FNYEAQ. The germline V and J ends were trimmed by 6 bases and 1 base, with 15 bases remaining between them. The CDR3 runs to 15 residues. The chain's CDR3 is CASRPAPATNTEAFF. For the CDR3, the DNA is TGTGCCAGCAGGCCTGCGCCAGCGACGAACACTGAAGCTTTCTTT.

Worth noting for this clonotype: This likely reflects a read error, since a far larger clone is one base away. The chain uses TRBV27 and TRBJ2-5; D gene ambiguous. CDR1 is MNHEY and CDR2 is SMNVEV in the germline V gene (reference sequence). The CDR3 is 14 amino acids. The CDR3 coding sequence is TGTGCCGGCAGTGAAGTCGTGGACCCGGAGACCCAGTACTTC. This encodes CAGSEVVDPETQYF.

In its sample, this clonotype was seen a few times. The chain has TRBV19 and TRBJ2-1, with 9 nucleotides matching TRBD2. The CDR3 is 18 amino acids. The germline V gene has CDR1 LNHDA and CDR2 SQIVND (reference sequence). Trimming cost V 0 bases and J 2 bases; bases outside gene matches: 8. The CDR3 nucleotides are TGTGCCAGTAGTATAGATCTAGGGGCGGGAGGGGCCTACAATGAGCAGTTCTTC. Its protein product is CASSIDLGAGGAYNEQFF.

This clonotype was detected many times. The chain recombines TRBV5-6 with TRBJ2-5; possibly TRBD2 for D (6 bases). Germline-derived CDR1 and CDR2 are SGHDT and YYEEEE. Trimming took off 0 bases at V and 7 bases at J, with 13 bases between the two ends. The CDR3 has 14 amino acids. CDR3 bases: TGTGCCAGCAGCTTGGGCGGGACCTCCGCGACCCAGTACTTC. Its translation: CASSLGGTSATQYF.

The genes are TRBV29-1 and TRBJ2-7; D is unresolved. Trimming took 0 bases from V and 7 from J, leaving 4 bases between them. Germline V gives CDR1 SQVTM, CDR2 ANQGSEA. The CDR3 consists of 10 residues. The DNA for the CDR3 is TGCAGCGTTGAAGATGAGGAGCAGTACTTC. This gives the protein CSVEDEEQYF.

The CDR3 bases are TGTGCCAGCAGCTTCTTGGTCATCAGCGGGAGGGTATTAGGTGAGCAGTTCTTC. Translated: CASSFLVISGRVLGEQFF. V usage is TRBV11-3 and J usage is TRBJ2-1; 10 nucleotides align to TRBD2. The CDR3 sequence is 18 residues long. The V gene end was trimmed by 3 bases and the J gene end by 9 bases; junction bases not matched to a gene: 17. CDR1 and CDR2 (germline): SGHNT, YENEEA.

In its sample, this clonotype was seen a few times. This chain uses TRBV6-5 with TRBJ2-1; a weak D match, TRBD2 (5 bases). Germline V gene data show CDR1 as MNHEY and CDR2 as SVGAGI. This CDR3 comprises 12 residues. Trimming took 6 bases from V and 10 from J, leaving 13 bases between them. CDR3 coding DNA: TGTGCCAGCAGCTACGGGGTTAGGGAGCAGTTCTTC. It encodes CASSYGVREQFF.

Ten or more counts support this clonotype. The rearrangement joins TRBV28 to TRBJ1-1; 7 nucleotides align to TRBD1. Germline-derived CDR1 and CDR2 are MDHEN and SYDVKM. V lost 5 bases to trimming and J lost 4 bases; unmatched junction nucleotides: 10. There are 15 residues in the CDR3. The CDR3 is CASSPRTGLGTEAFF. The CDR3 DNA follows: TGTGCCAGCAGTCCACGGACAGGCCTTGGCACTGAAGCTTTCTTT.

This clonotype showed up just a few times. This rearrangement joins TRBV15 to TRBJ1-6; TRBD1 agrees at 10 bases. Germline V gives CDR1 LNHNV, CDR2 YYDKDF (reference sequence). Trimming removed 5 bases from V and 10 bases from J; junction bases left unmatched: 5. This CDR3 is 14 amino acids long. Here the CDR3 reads CATSQGQGRSPLHF. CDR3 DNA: TGTGCCACCAGCCAGGGACAGGGGAGATCACCCCTCCACTTT.

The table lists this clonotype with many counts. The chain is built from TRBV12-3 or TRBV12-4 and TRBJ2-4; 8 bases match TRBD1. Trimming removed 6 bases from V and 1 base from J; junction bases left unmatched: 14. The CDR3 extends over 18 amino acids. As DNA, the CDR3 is TGTGCCAGCAGCCTGGCAGGGGGCGTCACAGCGGCCAAAAACATTCAGTACTTC. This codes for CASSLAGGVTAAKNIQYF.

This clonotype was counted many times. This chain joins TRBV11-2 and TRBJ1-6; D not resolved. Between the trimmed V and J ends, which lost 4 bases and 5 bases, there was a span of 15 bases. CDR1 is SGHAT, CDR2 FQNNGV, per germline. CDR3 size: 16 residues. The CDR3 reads CASSSWKEPDNSPLHF. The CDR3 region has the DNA TGTGCCAGCAGCTCTTGGAAGGAGCCAGATAATTCACCCCTCCACTTT.

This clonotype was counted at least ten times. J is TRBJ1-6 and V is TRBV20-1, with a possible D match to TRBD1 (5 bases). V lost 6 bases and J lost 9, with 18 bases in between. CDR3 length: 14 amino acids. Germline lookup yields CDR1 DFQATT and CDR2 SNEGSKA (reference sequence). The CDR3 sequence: CSAVSGTKISPLHF. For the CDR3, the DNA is TGCAGTGCCGTCTCCGGGACGAAGATTTCACCCCTCCACTTT.

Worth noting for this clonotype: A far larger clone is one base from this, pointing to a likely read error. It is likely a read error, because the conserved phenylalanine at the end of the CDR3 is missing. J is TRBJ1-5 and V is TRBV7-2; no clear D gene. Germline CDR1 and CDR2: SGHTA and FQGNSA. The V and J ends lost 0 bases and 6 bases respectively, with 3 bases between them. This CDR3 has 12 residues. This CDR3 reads CASSLAGQPQHS. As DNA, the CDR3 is TGTGCCAGCAGCTTAGCAGGTCAGCCCCAGCATTCT.

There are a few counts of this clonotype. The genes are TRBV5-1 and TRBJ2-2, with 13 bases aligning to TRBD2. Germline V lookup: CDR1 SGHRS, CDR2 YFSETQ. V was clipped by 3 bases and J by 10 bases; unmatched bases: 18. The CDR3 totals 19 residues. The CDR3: CASSSWTGGLAGAQEELFF. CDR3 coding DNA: TGCGCCAGCAGCTCATGGACGGGAGGACTAGCGGGGGCACAGGAGGAGCTGTTTTTT.

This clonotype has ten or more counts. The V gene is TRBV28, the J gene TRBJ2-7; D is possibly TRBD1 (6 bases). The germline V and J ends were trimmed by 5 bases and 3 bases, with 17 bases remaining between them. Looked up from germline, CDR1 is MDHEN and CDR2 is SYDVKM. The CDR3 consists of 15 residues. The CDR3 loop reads CASSGGPSGVYEQYF. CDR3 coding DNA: TGTGCCAGCAGTGGGGGCCCCTCCGGGGTCTACGAGCAGTACTTC.

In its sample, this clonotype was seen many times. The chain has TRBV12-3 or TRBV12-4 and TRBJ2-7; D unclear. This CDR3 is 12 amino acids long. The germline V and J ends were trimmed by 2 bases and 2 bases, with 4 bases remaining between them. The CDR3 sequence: CASSLPTYEQYF. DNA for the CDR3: TGTGCCAGCAGTTTACCCACCTACGAGCAGTACTTC.

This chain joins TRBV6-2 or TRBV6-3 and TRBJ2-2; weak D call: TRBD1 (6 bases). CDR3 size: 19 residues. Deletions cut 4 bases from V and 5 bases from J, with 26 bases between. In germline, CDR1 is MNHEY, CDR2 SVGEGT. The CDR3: CASSSRTPRQVRPTGELFF. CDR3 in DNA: TGTGCCAGCAGTTCCCGAACTCCCCGACAGGTTAGACCTACCGGGGAGCTGTTTTTT.

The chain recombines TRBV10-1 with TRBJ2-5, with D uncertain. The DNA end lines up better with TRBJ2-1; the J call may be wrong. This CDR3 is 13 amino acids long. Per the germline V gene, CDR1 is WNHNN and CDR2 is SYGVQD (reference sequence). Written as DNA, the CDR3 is TGCGCCAGCAGTGAGTCCCTGCTTGAGGCCCAGTTCTTC. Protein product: CASSESLLEAQFF.

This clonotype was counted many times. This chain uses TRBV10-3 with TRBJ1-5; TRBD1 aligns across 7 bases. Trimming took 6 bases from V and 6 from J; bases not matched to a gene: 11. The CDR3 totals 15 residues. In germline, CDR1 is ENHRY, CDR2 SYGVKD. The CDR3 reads CAISSDREKGQPQHF. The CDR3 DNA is TGTGCCATCAGCTCCGACAGGGAGAAGGGTCAGCCCCAGCATTTT.